What follows are 2 T cell receptor beta chains derived from one specimen sequenced in a study of T cell responses to AZD1222 COVID-19 vaccine (dated by TCRdb to the early 2020s). The method was the immunoSEQ multiplex PCR assay. Imported from immuneACCESS, the table was reduced by TCRdb to in-frame sequences with V and J called. These copies leave out some clones; in studies compared against another copy, an unresolved V gene accounts for under half, and the cause of the remainder is not known. This sample lists around 150,000 clones; around nine tenths were detected once. Clones ranked in the top ten supply 5% of the sample. The sample's time point label, decoded: baseline before first vaccination. The sequencing used peripheral blood, collected on day 0 of AZD1222 vaccination. The source of these receptors is an adult in good health.

V gene TRBV19 combines with J gene TRBJ1-1, with TRBD1 as a possible D gene (5 bases). In germline, CDR1 is LNHDA, CDR2 SQIVND (reference sequence). The CDR3 is 16 amino acids. Trimming removed 6 bases at V and 7 bases at J, with 24 bases between. The CDR3 sequence: CASSHARQRRGFEAFF. The DNA of the CDR3 is TGTGCCAGTAGCCACGCGCGTCAGAGGAGGGGTTTTGAAGCTTTCTTT.

The chain carries TRBV4-1 and TRBJ2-3; 11 bases are shared with TRBD2. The CDR3 totals 16 residues. V lost 4 bases, J lost 6 bases, and 9 bases stayed unmatched. Germline CDR1 and CDR2: MGHRA and YSYEKL. The CDR3 here is CASSRVSSGRLDTQYF. DNA of the CDR3: TGCGCCAGCAGCCGCGTATCTAGCGGGAGGCTTGATACGCAGTATTTT.